Presented here are 10 T cell receptor beta chains from one specimen sequenced in a study of metastatic and nonmetastatic thyroid tumors. Using MiXCR, TCRdb reanalyzed the PCR reads. The sample has about 17,000 clones, 25% to 35% seen once; the top ten hold approximately 13%. Treatment of any kind had been given to no patient before thyroid surgery. Sequences were obtained from tumor tissue. These receptors all come from a female donor with papillary thyroid cancer or a benign thyroid nodule (not recorded which). Some clones in this sample may be carry-over from other donors' samples.

Many counts were recorded for this clone. CDR3 coding DNA: TGTGCCAGCAGCTTAACCTTAGGGACTAGCGGGAGGGCAGATACGCAGTATTTT. Translated: CASSLTLGTSGRADTQYF. J is TRBJ2-3 and V is TRBV7-3, with 16 positions matching TRBD2. CDR3 length equals 18 residues. Germline CDR1 SGHTA, CDR2 FQGTGA. With 0 bases clipped from V and 4 bases from J, the junction kept 4 bases outside the gene matches.

This CDR3 reads CASSPPLTDTQYF. DNA for the CDR3: TGTGCCAGCAGTCCCCCCCTCACAGATACGCAGTATTTT. The chain employs TRBV28 and TRBJ2-3; D is unresolved. Germline lookup yields CDR1 MDHEN and CDR2 SYDVKM. This CDR3 contains 13 residues. The ends were cut back, 5 bases at V and 2 bases at J, with 8 bases in the middle. The variable domain in full, with the rest retrieved from reference TRBV28 and TRBJ2-3, is DVKVTQSSRYLVKRTGEKVFLECVQDMDHENMFWYRQDPGLGLRLIYFSYDVKMKEKGDIPEGYSVSREKKERFSLILESASTNQTSMYLCASSPPLTDTQYFGPGTRLTVL.

This clone was picked up a small number of times. The chain recombines TRBV4-3 with TRBJ1-6; D perhaps matches TRBD1 (5 bases). The CDR3 totals 15 residues. Trimming shortened V by 1 base and J by 9 bases, and 13 bases separated the two germline ends. Germline V CDR1 and CDR2: LGHNA, YSLEER. This CDR3 is CASSQVPGVGSPLHF. Written as DNA, the CDR3 is TGCGCCAGCAGCCAAGTCCCGGGGGTTGGTTCACCCCTCCACTTT.

The CDR3, as DNA: TGTGCCAGCAGTTTAATAGGGTGGGCAGATACGCAGTATTTT. It yields the protein CASSLIGWADTQYF. The chain is built from TRBV27 and TRBJ2-3, with D hard to call. Per germline, CDR1 MNHEY and CDR2 SMNVEV (reference sequence). This CDR3 contains 14 residues. The V end lost 2 bases, the J end lost 4 bases, and 10 bases lay between the germline ends.

The rearrangement uses TRBV5-5 and TRBJ1-1, with 7 bases lining up with TRBD1. J was trimmed by 7 bases and V by 2 bases; bases with no gene match: 5. The CDR3 covers 13 residues. Per germline, CDR1 SGHKS and CDR2 YYEKEE (reference sequence). CDR3 loop: CASSFQGGVEAFF. CDR3 sequence (DNA): TGTGCCAGCAGCTTTCAGGGGGGCGTTGAAGCTTTCTTT. The variable domain in full, with the rest retrieved from reference TRBV5-5 and TRBJ1-1, is DAGVTQSPTHLIKTRGQQVTLRCSPISGHKSVSWYQQVLGQGPQFIFQYYEKEERGRGNFPDRFSARQFPNYSSELNVNALLLGDSALYLCASSFQGGVEAFFGQGTRLTVV.

This clone appeared once. V gene TRBV14 combines with J gene TRBJ2-7; 7 nucleotides match TRBD1. V shed 5 bases, J shed 5 bases, and the junction held 6 bases outside the gene matches. The CDR3 sequence is 13 residues long. CDR1 is SGHDN and CDR2 is FVKESK in the germline V gene. The CDR3 region is CASSTPGQNEQYF. The CDR3 DNA reads as TGTGCCAGCAGCACCCCGGGACAGAACGAGCAGTACTTC.

This clone was observed a few times. This chain connects TRBV12-3 or TRBV12-4 to TRBJ1-1, with D unclear. With 5 bases removed from V and 11 bases from J, the gap between germline ends came to 9 bases. This CDR3 region has 10 residues. CDR3 bases: TGTGCCAGCAGTGGGGTGGAGGCTTTCTTT. Protein product: CASSGVEAFF.

J is TRBJ1-2 and V is TRBV5-8; 10 bases line up with TRBD1. With V trimmed by 3 bases and J by 6 bases, 2 bases remained unmatched. The CDR3 totals 13 residues. Germline CDR1 reads SGHTS; CDR2 reads YDEGEE. The CDR3 region is CASSYGTGDGYTF. The CDR3, as DNA: TGTGCCAGCAGCTACGGGACAGGGGATGGCTACACCTTC.

This chain links TRBV20-1 with TRBJ1-2; TRBD1 is a possible D gene (6 bases). Germline assignment: CDR1 DFQATT and CDR2 SNEGSKA (reference sequence). V lost 0 bases, J lost 5 bases, and 16 bases lay in between. The CDR3 covers 15 residues. CDR3 DNA sequence: TGCAGTGCTAGAGATACGGGGGGGGCCAGTTATGGCTACACCTTC. Amino acids: CSARDTGGASYGYTF.

This clone came up many times. This chain connects TRBV5-6 to TRBJ1-2, with TRBD1 identical over 7 bases. CDR1 is SGHDT and CDR2 is YYEEEE in the germline V gene. Trimming at V came to 7 bases and at J to 1 base, leaving 7 bases not matched to a gene. The CDR3 is 14 residues long. CDR3 loop: CASSLDRSNYGYTF. In DNA, the CDR3 is TGTGCCAGCTCCCTGGACAGGAGTAACTATGGCTACACCTTC.